A single sample is the source of the 23 T cell receptor beta chains below, sequenced in a study of graft-versus-host responses after intestinal transplantation (dated by TCRdb to the early 2020s). Library method: the immunoSEQ multiplex PCR assay. TCRdb's version of the immuneACCESS table is confined to in-frame rearrangements and falls short of the full clone set. An unresolved V gene accounts for under half of the shortfall where checked; the remainder is of unknown origin. The sample contains tens of thousands of clones, 89% of them found a single time. Of the sample, nearly 2.5% is held by the ten largest clones. Taken with the paper, the label for time point translates to: cells obtained before transplantation from donor or recipient. These receptors are not linked to any known antigen. This specimen was unstimulated CD8+ T cells sorted from spleen or lymph node cells, taken before intestinal transplant. The receptors shown here come from a human donor who received an intestinal transplant.

V gene TRBV28 combines with J gene TRBJ1-6; 10 bases align to TRBD1. The CDR3 has 15 residues. The V gene end was trimmed by 6 bases and the J gene end by 5 bases; junction bases not matched to a gene: 4. Per the germline V gene, CDR1 is MDHEN and CDR2 is SYDVKM. The CDR3 region has the DNA TGTGCCAGCAGAGAGACAGGGGGCAATAATTCACCCCTCCACTTT. This codes for CASRETGGNNSPLHF.

V and J are TRBV27 and TRBJ2-1, with D tentatively TRBD2 (6 bases). Germline loops: CDR1 MNHEY, CDR2 SMNVEV (reference sequence). Trimming stripped 8 bases from V and 7 bases from J, with 15 bases between. The CDR3 is 13 amino acids. The CDR3 is CASGFRLENEQFF. CDR3 nucleotides: TGTGCCAGCGGCTTCAGACTAGAGAATGAGCAGTTCTTC.

The V gene is TRBV6-5, the J gene TRBJ2-7; 8 nucleotides line up with TRBD1. V lost 5 bases, J lost 2 bases, and 8 bases stayed unmatched. The CDR3 is made up of 15 amino acids. Germline CDR1 and CDR2: MNHEY and SVGAGI. The CDR3 DNA reads TGTGCCAGCAGTCTAGAACAGGGGGTGCCCTACGAGCAGTACTTC. Translated: CASSLEQGVPYEQYF.

V and J are TRBV13 and TRBJ2-4, with 7 bases identical to TRBD1. CDR3 size: 22 residues. Germline CDR1 PRHDT, CDR2 FYEKMQ (reference sequence). The trim removed 2 bases at V and 1 base at J, leaving 23 bases unmatched. In DNA, the CDR3 is TGTGCCAGCAGCTTACTTAGGAGATCCGGACAGGCCTTGAAGGGGGCCAAAAACATTCAGTACTTC. It encodes CASSLLRRSGQALKGAKNIQYF.

The chain's CDR3 is CASSVGTGQAFF. DNA of the CDR3: TGTGCCAGCAGTGTTGGGACAGGCCAAGCTTTCTTT. The chain has TRBV27 and TRBJ1-1; 8 bases align to TRBD1. CDR3 length: 12 amino acids. CDR1 is MNHEY, CDR2 SMNVEV, per germline (reference sequence). J gave up 9 bases and V 5 bases, and 5 bases lay outside the gene matches.

This clone was seen just once. The chain joins TRBV4-2 to TRBJ2-7; 7 bases fit TRBD2. Per germline, CDR1 LGHNA and CDR2 YNFKEQ. V lost 0 bases, J lost 0 bases, and 5 bases stayed unmatched. CDR3 length: 16 amino acids. The CDR3 spells CASSQEGASGSYEQYF. The CDR3 coding sequence is TGTGCCAGCAGCCAAGAGGGCGCTAGCGGCTCCTACGAGCAGTACTTC.

J is TRBJ1-2 and V is TRBV4-1, with D unresolved. Germline V gene data show CDR1 as MGHRA and CDR2 as YSYEKL. The CDR3 has 15 residues. V lost 0 bases to trimming and J lost 7 bases, with 15 bases between them. In DNA form, the CDR3 reads TGCGCCAGCAGCCAAGATAGGACTACCTGGGGTGGCTACACCTTC. Translation: CASSQDRTTWGGYTF.

The chain couples TRBV13 to TRBJ2-1, with D possibly TRBD2 on 6 matching bases. The V end was cut by 2 bases, the J end by 7 bases, with 24 bases between. Germline assignment: CDR1 PRHDT and CDR2 FYEKMQ (reference sequence). This CDR3 comprises 18 residues. The CDR3: CASSLTPLGTGDGNEQFF. The CDR3 DNA sequence: TGTGCCAGCAGCTTAACCCCGCTTGGGACGGGAGATGGAAATGAGCAGTTCTTC.

V gene TRBV19 combines with J gene TRBJ1-5, with D tentatively TRBD1 (6 bases). The V end was cut by 1 base, the J end by 2 bases, with 12 bases between. Germline CDR1 LNHDA, CDR2 SQIVND (reference sequence). The CDR3 loop spans 16 amino acids. CDR3 nucleotide sequence: TGTGCCAGTAGTATAGCTGGGGGGGGCGGCAATCAGCCCCAGCATTTT. It codes for CASSIAGGGGNQPQHF.

The rearrangement links TRBV28 to TRBJ2-7; D ambiguous. The V gene lost 3 bases and the J gene lost 0 bases, with 6 bases spanning the gap. CDR1 is MDHEN, CDR2 SYDVKM, per germline. This CDR3 has 13 residues. DNA for the CDR3: TGTGCCAGCAGTTTGGTCTACTCCTACGAGCAGTACTTC. This translates into CASSLVYSYEQYF.

The rearrangement uses TRBV19 and TRBJ1-5; D is undetermined. The germline gives CDR1 LNHDA, CDR2 SQIVND (reference sequence). This CDR3 has 12 amino acids. Trimming took off 1 base at V and 7 bases at J, with 5 bases between the two ends. Here the CDR3 DNA reads TGTGCCAGTAGTATAGGCCAGCAGCCCCAGCATTTT. It specifies CASSIGQQPQHF.

CDR3 sequence reads: CASIGEGEVYEQYF. CDR3 sequence (DNA): TGTGCCAGCATCGGGGAAGGGGAGGTGTACGAGCAGTACTTC. The chain employs TRBV6-1 and TRBJ2-7; D is possibly TRBD2 (6 bases). V gave up 7 bases and J gave up 4 bases, with 17 bases separating them. Germline V gives CDR1 MNHNS, CDR2 SASEGT. The CDR3 extends over 14 amino acids.

This chain links TRBV4-2 with TRBJ2-6; possibly TRBD1 for D (6 bases). V shed 0 bases and J shed 2 bases, with 8 bases lying between them. Germline V gene sequence: CDR1 LGHNA, CDR2 YNFKEQ. This CDR3 is 16 amino acids long. As DNA, the CDR3 is TGTGCCAGCAGCCAAGATCGGGACACTGGGGCCAACGTCCTGACTTTC. Its protein is CASSQDRDTGANVLTF.

V is TRBV5-1 and J is TRBJ1-1, with D hard to call. Trimming removed 5 bases from V and 1 base from J, with 12 bases in between. Germline CDR1 reads SGHRS; CDR2 reads YFSETQ. The CDR3 runs to 14 residues. This CDR3 is CASSTARGNTEAFF. CDR3 nucleotides: TGCGCCAGCAGTACCGCTCGGGGGAACACTGAAGCTTTCTTT.

The genes are TRBV9 and TRBJ2-1, with 8 bases fitting TRBD1. The germline V gene encodes CDR1 SGDLS and CDR2 YYNGEE. V shed 2 bases, J shed 6 bases, and the junction held 4 bases outside the gene matches. The CDR3 length is 14 residues. CDR3 amino acids: CASSVGQGGNEQFF. CDR3 nucleotides: TGTGCCAGCAGCGTTGGACAGGGTGGCAATGAGCAGTTCTTC.

The chain carries TRBV4-1 and TRBJ2-5, with TRBD1 matching 7 bases. CDR1 is MGHRA, CDR2 YSYEKL, per germline. CDR3 length: 14 residues. With 0 bases clipped from V and 5 bases from J, the junction kept 3 bases outside the gene matches. The CDR3 nucleotides are TGCGCCAGCAGCCAAGAGTCCAGGGGGGAGACCCAGTACTTC. Protein product: CASSQESRGETQYF.

The rearrangement joins TRBV27 to TRBJ1-1, with TRBD1 matching over 9 bases. The length of the CDR3 is 14 residues. Trimming took 5 bases from V and 4 from J; bases not matched to a gene: 5. The germline gives CDR1 MNHEY, CDR2 SMNVEV (reference sequence). The CDR3 DNA reads TGTGCCAGCAGTGCAGGACAGGGGAGCACTGAAGCTTTCTTT. The encoded protein is CASSAGQGSTEAFF.

The chain has TRBV13 and TRBJ2-3; 9 bases match TRBD2. V was pared by 4 bases and J by 1 base, with 9 bases of the junction left unmatched. The CDR3 extends over 17 amino acids. Germline values: CDR1 PRHDT, CDR2 FYEKMQ (reference sequence). Here the CDR3 reads CASSSSGDGGGTDTQYF. CDR3 DNA: TGTGCCAGCAGCTCTAGCGGGGATGGGGGGGGCACAGATACGCAGTATTTT.

The V gene is TRBV5-4, the J gene TRBJ1-2; 9 nucleotides match TRBD1. The CDR3 totals 15 residues. V lost 0 bases and J lost 7; bases outside the gene matches: 7. Germline V lookup: CDR1 SGHNT, CDR2 YYREEE (reference sequence). The CDR3 bases are TGTGCCAGCAGCTTGGCTGGGGACAGGGATAGTGGCTACACCTTC. Residues: CASSLAGDRDSGYTF.

This chain uses TRBV6-4 with TRBJ1-5; TRBD1 aligns across 9 bases. The CDR3 has 19 residues. Germline CDR1 reads MRHNA; CDR2 reads SNTAGT. V trimming: 2 bases; J trimming: 0 bases; junction bases outside the gene matches: 11. The CDR3 here is CASSDTKPKQGASNQPQHF. The CDR3 region has the DNA TGTGCCAGCAGTGACACGAAACCCAAACAGGGGGCTAGCAATCAGCCCCAGCATTTT.

The CDR3 spells CASSFGHPYEQYF. CDR3 in DNA: TGTGCCAGCAGTTTCGGACACCCCTACGAGCAGTACTTC. The chain recombines TRBV27 with TRBJ2-7, with D possibly matching TRBD1 (5 bases). CDR1 is MNHEY and CDR2 is SMNVEV in the germline V gene (reference sequence). Trimming stripped 3 bases from V and 2 bases from J, with 8 bases between. The CDR3 has 13 residues.

The J gene is TRBJ2-5, the V gene TRBV2, with 7 positions matching TRBD2. Germline V gene data show CDR1 as SNHLY and CDR2 as FYNNEI. This CDR3 spans 13 amino acids. V lost 4 bases to trimming and J lost 3 bases; unmatched junction nucleotides: 2. The CDR3 spells CASSVAGEETQYF. The CDR3, as DNA: TGTGCCAGCAGTGTTGCGGGGGAAGAGACCCAGTACTTC.

This chain links TRBV28 with TRBJ2-3, with D possibly matching TRBD2 (5 bases). CDR3 size: 15 residues. CDR1 and CDR2 (germline): MDHEN, SYDVKM. V was clipped by 3 bases and J by 5 bases, with 15 bases between them. CDR3 amino acids: CASSLGGERGDTQYF. For the CDR3, the DNA is TGTGCCAGCAGTTTGGGTGGTGAACGGGGAGATACGCAGTATTTT.